This T cell receptor (beta chain) was identified in a study of T cell repertoires in cytomegalovirus infection. Study details: It can be stated that public TCR beta signatures indicated CMV infection as well as a matching HLA type.

This clonotype has a count of ten or more. What it binds is unknown. Germline and junction disagree at one end, which may indicate a read error. TCRdb re-called the reads with MiXCR, one entry per CDR3 protein. The sample holds more than 150,000 distinct CDR3 sequences, about 21% seen once. The CDR3 extends over 14 amino acids. Germline V gives CDR1 SGHTA, CDR2 FQGNSA. General study results and limits: Carriers of CMV plus the relevant HLA were identified by cumulative public TCR beta family frequency. The study found HLA-C-restricted CMV-specific TCR beta clonotypes dominating the ex vivo response.

The sample was PBMCs. J is TRBJ1-2 and V is TRBV7-2; D may be TRBD1 (6 bases). The sequence derives from a human donor in good health (CMV status not recorded). Some clones in this sample may be carry-over from other donors' samples. CDR3 loop: CASSLAITGRGPFF. CDR3 coding DNA: TGTGCCAGCAGCTTAGCAATTACGGGCAGGGGCCCCTTTTTC. The complete variable domain, with remaining parts taken from reference TRBV7-2 and TRBJ1-2, reads GAGVSQSPSNKVTEKGKDVELRCDPISGHTALYWYRQSLGQGLEFLIYFQGNSAPDKSGLPSDRFSAERTGGSVSTLTIQRTQQEDSAVYLCASSLAITGRGPFFGSGTRLTVV.